This T cell receptor (beta chain) stems from a study of blood T cell repertoires in COVID-19. Overall study context: Researchers got acute and convalescent COVID-19 samples from the United States, Italy and Spain. PBMCs, B-cell-depleted T cells, or T cells were the source of the cDNA or gDNA that made up the material.

Original processing methods: Estimated nucleated cell counts came from reference gene primer amplification. The protocol was immunoSEQ multiplex PCR, while the TCRdb copy is restricted to in-frame clones and leaves out a portion. V, J and clone size are taken as reported in that table, and D and trimming were inferred from the DNA itself. This table holds under 350,000 clones, approximately 90% found once. Seattle's enrolled individuals joined amid active infection and were then monitored longitudinally. Trimming cost V 7 bases and J 0 bases, with 13 bases left between them. The CDR3 has 14 amino acids. Germline CDR1 reads SNHLY; CDR2 reads FYNNEI.

This clonotype originated in a woman in her 30s with COVID-19, enrolled during active disease. Specimen: peripheral blood. This chain connects TRBV2 to TRBJ2-7; D uncertain. The DNA of the CDR3 is TGTGCCAGCACCGTCGGTAAGCGCTCCTACGAGCAGTACTTC. It codes for CASTVGKRSYEQYF.